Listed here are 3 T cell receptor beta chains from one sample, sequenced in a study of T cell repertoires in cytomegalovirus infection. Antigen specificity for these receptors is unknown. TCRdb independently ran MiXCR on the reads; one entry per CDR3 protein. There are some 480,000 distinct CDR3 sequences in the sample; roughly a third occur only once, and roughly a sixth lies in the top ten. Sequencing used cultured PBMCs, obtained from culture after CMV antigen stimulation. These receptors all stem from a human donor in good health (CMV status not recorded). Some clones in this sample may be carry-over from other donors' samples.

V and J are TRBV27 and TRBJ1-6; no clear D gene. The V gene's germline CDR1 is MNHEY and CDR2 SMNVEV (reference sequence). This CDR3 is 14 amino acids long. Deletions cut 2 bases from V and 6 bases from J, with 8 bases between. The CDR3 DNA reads TGTGCCAGCAGTTTAGTGTACAGTAATTCACCCCTCCACTTT. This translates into CASSLVYSNSPLHF.

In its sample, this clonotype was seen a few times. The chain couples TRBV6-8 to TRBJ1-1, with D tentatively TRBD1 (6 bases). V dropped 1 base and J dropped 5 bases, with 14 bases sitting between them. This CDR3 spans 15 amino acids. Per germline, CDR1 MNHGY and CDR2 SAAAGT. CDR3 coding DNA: TGTGCCAGCAGTTACTTAGGAGGGGGGGGGACTGAAGCTTTCTTT. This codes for CASSYLGGGGTEAFF.

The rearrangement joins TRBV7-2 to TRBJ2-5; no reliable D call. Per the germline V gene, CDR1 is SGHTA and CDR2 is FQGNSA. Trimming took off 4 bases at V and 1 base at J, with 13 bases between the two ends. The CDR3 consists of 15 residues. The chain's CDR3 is CASSSLRLFQETQYF. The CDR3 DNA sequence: TGTGCCAGCAGCTCCCTCCGACTCTTCCAAGAGACCCAGTACTTC.